This record concerns one T cell receptor (beta chain) sequence. J was trimmed by 4 bases and V by 0 bases; bases with no gene match: 2. Germline V CDR1 and CDR2: GTSNPN, SVGIG (reference sequence). The CDR3 covers 14 residues. Authors' data handling: Quantification of nucleated cells was approximated via reference gene primer amplification. Some clones are missing from TCRdb's copy, which holds only in-frame ones; the method was immunoSEQ multiplex PCR. The V and J calls and clone size were taken over from that table, and D and trimming were inferred from the DNA. The sample consists of under 150,000 clones, around 84% of them appearing once. The source of the sample is a study of blood T cell repertoires in COVID-19. Study summary: Acute and convalescent COVID-19 specimens originated in the United States, Italy and Spain. PBMCs, B-cell-depleted T cells, or T cells were the source of the cDNA or gDNA that made up the material.

Sequenced: peripheral blood. The receptor was isolated from a man between 60 and 70 years old with active or convalescent COVID-19. The V gene is TRBV30, the J gene TRBJ1-4, with 7 bases aligning to TRBD1. This CDR3 is CAWSVGGNNEKLFF. Written as DNA, the CDR3 is TGTGCCTGGAGTGTAGGGGGCAATAATGAAAAACTGTTTTTT.